The 27 T cell receptor beta chains in this list originate from one sample, sequenced in a study of regulatory T cells in long-lasting Graves disease. Arm-PCR of CDR3 regions with iRepertoire HTBI primers generated TCR beta libraries. MiXCR was run by TCRdb on the multiplex PCR reads, yielding one entry per CDR3 protein. The profile shows about 290,000 distinct CDR3 sequences, approximately 20% of them singletons. The sample's time point: persistent/refractory GD, antithyroid drugs over 5 years with positive TRAb. Construction of the TCR library relied on RNA isolated from PBMCs. The material was peripheral blood mononuclear cells (PBMCs), obtained when the disease was refractory, from a patient treated with antithyroid drugs. These receptors were taken from a female donor with Graves disease.

This clonotype appeared a few times. The V gene is TRBV29-1, the J gene TRBJ2-7, with 7 bases lining up with TRBD2. This CDR3 is 13 amino acids long. Germline V gives CDR1 SQVTM, CDR2 ANQGSEA. The V segment lost 4 bases and the J segment 7 bases; nucleotides outside the gene matches: 10. The CDR3 DNA is TGCAGCGTTGCAGGACCATGGGGGGGGGAGCAGTACTTC. This sequence encodes CSVAGPWGGEQYF.

This clonotype has more than one count but fewer than ten. The chain employs TRBV20-1 and TRBJ1-5, with D possibly matching TRBD1 (6 bases). There are 15 residues in the CDR3. The germline V gene has CDR1 DFQATT and CDR2 SNEGSKA (reference sequence). V dropped 5 bases and J dropped 4 bases, with 18 bases sitting between them. The DNA for the CDR3 is TGCAGTGCTCCCCTATCCGGGACAAAAAATCAGCCCCAGCATTTT. Translation gives CSAPLSGTKNQPQHF.

The V and J genes are TRBV11-2 and TRBJ2-3; D may match TRBD1 or TRBD2 (5 bases each). V was clipped by 5 bases and J by 1 base, with 19 bases between them. Germline V gives CDR1 SGHAT, CDR2 FQNNGV. This CDR3 has 17 amino acids. In nucleotides, the CDR3 is TGTGCCAGCAGCCCTGCCCGAGGGGCGATGGGCACAGATACGCAGTATTTT. Its protein is CASSPARGAMGTDTQYF.

The table lists this clonotype with many counts. The genes are TRBV28 and TRBJ1-2; 7 bases match TRBD1. Germline-derived CDR1 and CDR2 are MDHEN and SYDVKM. With V trimmed by 5 bases and J by 5 bases, 5 bases remained unmatched. The CDR3 loop spans 13 amino acids. The CDR3 loop reads CASSEPGQYGYTF. Written as DNA, the CDR3 is TGTGCCAGCAGTGAACCGGGACAGTATGGCTACACCTTC.

This clonotype was picked up many times. The CDR3 DNA sequence: TGCAGCGTTGAAGATAGGACAGGCGGGACTGAAGCTTTCTTT. Protein: CSVEDRTGGTEAFF. This rearrangement joins TRBV29-1 to TRBJ1-1, with 7 bases aligning to TRBD1. The CDR3 has 14 residues. V dropped 0 bases and J dropped 5; count of bases not matched to a gene: 6. Germline V gene sequence: CDR1 SQVTM, CDR2 ANQGSEA.

As concerns this clonotype: A junction boundary mismatches the germline segment, possibly from a read error. This chain uses TRBV9 with TRBJ2-7; possible D gene TRBD2, 6 bases. This CDR3 has 15 amino acids. CDR1 is SGDLS and CDR2 is YYNGEE in the germline V gene. The CDR3 sequence: CASSSEPQGLYEQYF. Here the CDR3 DNA reads TGCGCCAGCAGCTCGGAACCCCAGGGACTCTACGAGCAGTACTTC.

Many counts were recorded for this clonotype. The chain joins TRBV2 to TRBJ1-2; D is undetermined. CDR1 is SNHLY, CDR2 FYNNEI, per germline. V was clipped by 7 bases and J by 6 bases, with 18 bases between them. The CDR3 spans 14 residues. CDR3 bases: TGTGCCAGCAAGAAAGGATCTGTAGAGGATGGCTACACCTTC. Translating it yields CASKKGSVEDGYTF.

The V and J genes are TRBV7-9 and TRBJ1-1, with D perhaps TRBD1 (6 bases). V gave up 4 bases and J gave up 4 bases, with 13 bases separating them. Germline-derived CDR1 and CDR2 are SEHNR and FQNEAQ (reference sequence). This CDR3 is 14 amino acids long. As DNA, the CDR3 is TGTGCCAGCAGCTACGCAACAGGGACCACTGAAGCTTTCTTT. Residues: CASSYATGTTEAFF. Supplemented by reference TRBV7-9 and TRBJ1-1, the full variable domain reads DTGVSQNPRHKITKRGQNVTFRCDPISEHNRLYWYRQTLGQGPEFLTYFQNEAQLEKSRLLSDRFSAERPKGSFSTLEIQRTEQGDSAMYLCASSYATGTTEAFFGQGTRLTVV.

This clonotype was detected ten times or more. V and J are TRBV28 and TRBJ1-1; D is undetermined. The CDR3 has 15 residues. Trimming cost V 6 bases and J 0 bases, with 14 bases left between them. CDR1 and CDR2 from the germline V gene are MDHEN and SYDVKM. CDR3 nucleotide sequence: TGTGCCAGCAGCCCCGCGGGAGACATGAACACTGAAGCTTTCTTT. Translating it yields CASSPAGDMNTEAFF.

This clonotype was observed a few times. V usage is TRBV30 and J usage is TRBJ2-7; D gene unclear. The CDR3 spans 13 residues. V was pared by 1 base and J by 2 bases, with 9 bases between. The V gene's germline CDR1 is GTSNPN and CDR2 SVGIG (reference sequence). For the CDR3, the DNA is TGTGCCTGGAGTGCGGGCGGAACCTACGAGCAGTACTTC. Protein sequence: CAWSAGGTYEQYF.

This clonotype occurred a few times. The chain combines TRBV4-1 with TRBJ2-7; D is undetermined. V was pared by 3 bases and J by 6 bases, with 15 bases between. Per the germline V gene, CDR1 is MGHRA and CDR2 is YSYEKL. This CDR3 region has 14 residues. CDR3 amino acids: CASSQTRLDGEQYF. CDR3 bases: TGCGCCAGCAGCCAGACCCGCCTTGACGGCGAGCAGTACTTC.

J is TRBJ2-4 and V is TRBV7-9; D unclear. The CDR3 contains 14 residues. Germline-derived CDR1 and CDR2 are SEHNR and FQNEAQ (reference sequence). Trimming took off 1 base at V and 3 bases at J, with 7 bases between the two ends. For the CDR3, the DNA is TGTGCCAGCAGCTTAGTTAATGGCAAAAACATTCAGTACTTC. Its protein product is CASSLVNGKNIQYF.

This clonotype has a count of ten or more. The chain carries TRBV12-3 or TRBV12-4 and TRBJ2-2; unclear D gene. Between the trimmed V and J ends, which lost 3 bases and 2 bases, there was a span of 7 bases. The CDR3 has 14 residues. CDR3 region: CASSLEQNTGELFF. CDR3 bases: TGTGCCAGCAGTTTGGAGCAAAACACCGGGGAGCTGTTTTTT.

This chain uses TRBV19 with TRBJ1-1; the D is unclear. Germline V CDR1 and CDR2: LNHDA, SQIVND (reference sequence). V lost 8 bases and J lost 1, with 2 bases in between. The CDR3 totals 10 residues. DNA of the CDR3: TGTGCCAGTTGGAACACTGAAGCTTTCTTT. Translating it yields CASWNTEAFF.

This chain links TRBV7-9 with TRBJ1-6; 8 nucleotides agree with TRBD1. The CDR3 is 14 amino acids. Per the germline V gene, CDR1 is SEHNR and CDR2 is FQNEAQ (reference sequence). V was clipped by 4 bases and J by 10 bases; unmatched bases: 6. For the CDR3, the DNA is TGTGCCAGCAGCTCGACAGGGGAAGGATCACCCCTCCACTTT. The encoded protein is CASSSTGEGSPLHF. The variable domain in full, completed from reference TRBV7-9 and TRBJ1-6, reads DTGVSQNPRHKITKRGQNVTFRCDPISEHNRLYWYRQTLGQGPEFLTYFQNEAQLEKSRLLSDRFSAERPKGSFSTLEIQRTEQGDSAMYLCASSSTGEGSPLHFGNGTRLTVT.

Ten or more counts support this clonotype. The genes are TRBV27 and TRBJ1-1; unclear D gene. CDR1 is MNHEY and CDR2 is SMNVEV in the germline V gene (reference sequence). V was shortened by 6 bases and J by 0 bases, with 11 bases between the two germline ends. The CDR3 is 14 amino acids. The CDR3 loop is CASSRTGMNTEAFF. In DNA, the CDR3 is TGTGCCAGCAGCCGTACTGGGATGAACACTGAAGCTTTCTTT.

The chain is built from TRBV29-1 and TRBJ2-3, with 8 nucleotides matching TRBD2. CDR1 is SQVTM, CDR2 ANQGSEA, per germline. This CDR3 has 14 amino acids. Losses at the gene ends were 4 bases for V and 4 bases for J; bases not matched to a gene: 7. Written as DNA, the CDR3 is TGCAGCGTTGGGCGCGGGAGGTCGGCAGATACGCAGTATTTT. Translating gives CSVGRGRSADTQYF.

The V gene is TRBV5-6, the J gene TRBJ2-7; D is possibly TRBD2 (5 bases). Looked up from germline, CDR1 is SGHDT and CDR2 is YYEEEE. The CDR3 is 15 residues long. V lost 6 bases and J 1 base, leaving 17 bases between the germline ends. The CDR3 nucleotides read TGTGCCAGCACCCAAAGAGGGCCCGTTTCCTACGAGCAGTACTTC. Translating gives CASTQRGPVSYEQYF. Full variable domain (outside the CDR3, taken from reference TRBV5-6 and TRBJ2-7): DAGVTQSPTHLIKTRGQQVTLRCSPKSGHDTVSWYQQALGQGPQFIFQYYEEEERQRGNFPDRFSGHQFPNYSSELNVNALLLGDSALYLCASTQRGPVSYEQYFGPGTRLTVT.

This clonotype was recorded many times. V usage is TRBV4-3 and J usage is TRBJ1-2; no clear D. CDR1 is LGHNA and CDR2 is YSLEER in the germline V gene. The CDR3 is 15 amino acids. V lost 6 bases, J lost 4 bases, and 18 bases lay in between. CDR3 in amino acids: CASRLEEFGAYGYTF. CDR3 coding DNA: TGCGCCAGCAGATTGGAGGAATTCGGAGCCTATGGCTACACCTTC.

The gene calls are TRBV12-3 or TRBV12-4 and TRBJ2-3; 9 bases align to TRBD2. This CDR3 is built from 15 residues. V was clipped by 2 bases and J by 8 bases; unmatched bases: 8. CDR3 nucleotides: TGTGCCAGCAGTTTATCTGGGACTAGCTGGGGTACGCAGTATTTT. Residues: CASSLSGTSWGTQYF.

This rearrangement joins TRBV20-1 to TRBJ2-7; 7 bases map to TRBD2. The junction had 11 bases not matched to a gene; V was cut back by 3 bases and J by 3 bases. From germline, CDR1 is DFQATT and CDR2 SNEGSKA (reference sequence). This CDR3 is 15 amino acids long. The CDR3 nucleotides are TGCAGTGCTAGGCTCCCCGGACTAGTCGGCTACGAGCAGTACTTC. This gives the protein CSARLPGLVGYEQYF.

This clonotype has a handful of counts. The chain has TRBV28 and TRBJ1-5; D possibly corresponds to TRBD1 (5 bases). Trimming shortened V by 1 base and J by 7 bases, and 14 bases separated the two germline ends. Per the germline V gene, CDR1 is MDHEN and CDR2 is SYDVKM. CDR3 length equals 15 residues. The CDR3 loop reads CASSLLQGHEQPQHF. CDR3 in DNA: TGTGCCAGCAGTTTATTGCAGGGCCACGAGCAGCCCCAGCATTTT.

The V and J genes are TRBV27 and TRBJ2-5; the D is unclear. Germline V lookup: CDR1 MNHEY, CDR2 SMNVEV (reference sequence). CDR3 size: 12 residues. Trimming took 1 base from V and 4 from J, leaving 4 bases between them. This CDR3 reads CASSLWGETQYF. CDR3 nucleotide sequence: TGTGCCAGCAGTTTATGGGGAGAGACCCAGTACTTC.

In this sample, this clonotype turned up many times. The V and J genes are TRBV7-2 and TRBJ1-1, with D hard to call. From germline, CDR1 is SGHTA and CDR2 FQGNSA. The CDR3 has 14 amino acids. V was cut by 5 bases and J by 3 bases, with 13 bases left in between. Here the CDR3 reads CASSQLGGDTEAFF. The CDR3 DNA sequence: TGTGCCAGCAGCCAATTGGGCGGGGACACTGAAGCTTTCTTT.

The rearrangement uses TRBV2 and TRBJ1-5; 8 bases align to TRBD1. CDR3 length: 15 amino acids. Germline values: CDR1 SNHLY, CDR2 FYNNEI. The ends lost 8 bases at V and 0 bases at J; junction bases unmatched: 6. The CDR3 loop reads CASRGQAYSNQPQHF. The CDR3 DNA reads as TGTGCCAGCCGGGGACAGGCATATAGCAATCAGCCCCAGCATTTT.

The rearrangement uses TRBV7-2 and TRBJ2-7, with TRBD2 matching 9 bases. In germline, CDR1 is SGHTA, CDR2 FQGNSA. The CDR3 is 15 residues long. Trimming cost V 2 bases and J 7 bases; bases outside gene matches: 9. The CDR3 reads CASSLSGGRGGEQYF. CDR3 DNA sequence: TGTGCCAGCAGCTTATCAGGCGGGAGGGGCGGTGAGCAGTACTTC.

The sample holds many counts of this clonotype. The chain uses TRBV11-2 and TRBJ1-4; the D is unclear. V dropped 5 bases and J dropped 5 bases, with 12 bases sitting between them. This CDR3 has 14 amino acids. CDR1 and CDR2 from the germline V gene are SGHAT and FQNNGV. The CDR3 protein is CASSDRAQNEKLFF. CDR3 sequence (DNA): TGTGCCAGCAGCGACCGGGCCCAAAATGAAAAACTGTTTTTT.